The 22 T cell receptor beta chains in this list originate from one sample, sequenced in a study of siplizumab effects on memory and regulatory T cells. Clones were read by immunoSEQ multiplex PCR, and TCRdb kept only the in-frame ones, dropping some. Of some 100,000 clones in the sample, 92% were seen once. Sequenced input: Tregs sorted from blood. The receptors derive from a human donor in good health.

The J gene is TRBJ1-4, the V gene TRBV7-2; D remains unclear. The CDR3 runs to 14 residues. The germline V and J ends were trimmed by 2 bases and 4 bases, with 8 bases remaining between them. Germline V gives CDR1 SGHTA, CDR2 FQGNSA. The CDR3 DNA reads TGTGCCAGCAGCTTAAGTGTCCTTAATGAAAAACTGTTTTTT. It translates to CASSLSVLNEKLFF.

This chain uses TRBV10-2 with TRBJ2-3; 7 positions match TRBD2. This CDR3 has 17 amino acids. Germline V gene lookup returns CDR1 WSHSY and CDR2 SAAADI. Trimming removed 10 bases from V and 4 bases from J; junction bases left unmatched: 20. The CDR3 here is CATHIVGGSGRADTQYF. CDR3 bases: TGCGCCACCCATATAGTGGGCGGGAGCGGAAGGGCAGATACGCAGTATTTT.

The V call is TRBV6-5, the J call TRBJ2-6; D possibly corresponds to TRBD1 (6 bases). The CDR3 loop spans 15 amino acids. Germline CDR1 reads MNHEY; CDR2 reads SVGAGI. Trimming took off 6 bases at V and 1 base at J, with 10 bases between the two ends. The CDR3 coding sequence is TGTGCCAGCAGACGCACAGGGTCTGGGGCCAACGTCCTGACTTTC. This encodes CASRRTGSGANVLTF.

DNA of the CDR3: TGTGCCAGCAGTCGAGCTGACAATGCCAATCAGCCCCAGCATTTT. The encoded protein is CASSRADNANQPQHF. The V and J genes are TRBV4-2 and TRBJ1-5; no firm D call. Trimming pared 6 bases from V and 3 bases from J, leaving 15 bases between. Germline V gene data show CDR1 as LGHNA and CDR2 as YNFKEQ. The CDR3 is 15 residues long.

The chain combines TRBV4-1 with TRBJ1-1; D not certain. The V gene's germline CDR1 is MGHRA and CDR2 YSYEKL. The length of the CDR3 is 14 residues. Trimming took 3 bases from V and 0 from J, leaving 8 bases between them. The CDR3 coding sequence is TGCGCCAGCAGCCATTCACGGATGAACACTGAAGCTTTCTTT. Its protein is CASSHSRMNTEAFF.

CDR3 coding DNA: TGTGCCAGCAGCTTAATGACAGCTGGTGGTGAAGCTTTCTTT. It translates to CASSLMTAGGEAFF. The V and J genes are TRBV13 and TRBJ1-1; D possibly corresponds to TRBD1 (5 bases). The germline V gene has CDR1 PRHDT and CDR2 FYEKMQ (reference sequence). Trimming cost V 2 bases and J 7 bases, with 14 bases left between them. The CDR3 runs to 14 residues.

The V and J genes are TRBV2 and TRBJ1-4; no reliable D call. This CDR3 spans 13 amino acids. V was pared by 7 bases and J by 3 bases, with 9 bases between. The germline CDR1 and CDR2 sequences are SNHLY and FYNNEI. CDR3 coding DNA: TGTGCCAGCACAGACATCTCTAATGAAAAACTGTTTTTT. As protein: CASTDISNEKLFF.

The chain is built from TRBV18 and TRBJ2-7; 8 nucleotides match TRBD1. The ends lost 3 bases at V and 6 bases at J; junction bases unmatched: 13. The CDR3 has 16 amino acids. CDR1 KGHSH and CDR2 LQKENI come from the germline V gene. Written as DNA, the CDR3 is TGTGCCAGCTCACCGTCGTGGACAGGGCGTTCTGGCGAGCAGTACTTC. This translates into CASSPSWTGRSGEQYF.

The J gene is TRBJ1-5, the V gene TRBV9; D is uncertain. The CDR3 extends over 11 amino acids. The V gene's germline CDR1 is SGDLS and CDR2 YYNGEE. V lost 4 bases and J 9 bases, leaving 8 bases between the germline ends. The CDR3 sequence is CASSSPGPQHF. CDR3 nucleotides: TGTGCCAGCAGCTCACCGGGGCCCCAGCATTTT.

V gene TRBV5-8 combines with J gene TRBJ2-7, with TRBD2 matching over 8 bases. CDR3 length: 14 amino acids. J was trimmed by 6 bases and V by 4 bases; bases with no gene match: 9. The germline gives CDR1 SGHTS, CDR2 YDEGEE. DNA of the CDR3: TGTGCCAGCAGCCAAGGGACCAGCGGGAGCGAGCAGTACTTC. Translation gives CASSQGTSGSEQYF.

Here the CDR3 reads CASRIQRVGTEAFF. CDR3 sequence (DNA): TGTGCCAGCAGAATCCAAAGGGTTGGCACTGAAGCTTTCTTT. V gene TRBV6-5 combines with J gene TRBJ1-1, with D uncertain. Germline V CDR1 and CDR2: MNHEY, SVGAGI. The CDR3 contains 14 residues. The V gene lost 6 bases and the J gene lost 4 bases, with 15 bases spanning the gap.

This clone occurred a few times. The chain is built from TRBV12-5 and TRBJ2-1, with D perhaps given as TRBD1 or TRBD2 (6 bases each). Trimming cost V 10 bases and J 0 bases, with 13 bases left between them. Germline V gives CDR1 LGHNT, CDR2 FRNRAP. The length of the CDR3 is 14 residues. The CDR3, as DNA: TGTGCTACCCTCAAGGGGGGCTCCTACAATGAGCAGTTCTTC. Protein product: CATLKGGSYNEQFF.

J is TRBJ2-3 and V is TRBV6-6; possible D gene TRBD1, 8 bases. Germline assignment: CDR1 MNHNY and CDR2 SVGAGI (reference sequence). The V end lost 6 bases, the J end lost 3 bases, and 16 bases lay between the germline ends. This CDR3 is built from 15 residues. As DNA, the CDR3 is TGTGCCAGCAGGAACACAGGGGGGGGGACAGATACGCAGTATTTT. Its translation: CASRNTGGGTDTQYF.

V gene TRBV4-2 combines with J gene TRBJ2-7; D is perhaps TRBD1 or TRBD2 (5 bases each). This CDR3 contains 14 residues. The germline CDR1 and CDR2 sequences are LGHNA and YNFKEQ. V lost 4 bases, J lost 6 bases, and 16 bases lay in between. This CDR3 reads CASSLGLGVVEQYF. The CDR3 DNA follows: TGTGCCAGCAGCCTAGGACTGGGGGTAGTCGAGCAGTACTTC.

In regard to this clone: Germline is not matched at one junction end, which may reflect a read error. The chain joins TRBV6-6 to TRBJ1-2; TRBD1 matches 7 bases. The CDR3 spans 13 residues. The germline V gene encodes CDR1 MNHNY and CDR2 SVGAGI (reference sequence). CDR3 sequence: CASSTSGQLLSAF. The CDR3 nucleotides read TGTGCCAGCAGTACCTCGGGACAGCTTCTTTCCGCCTTC.

The chain links TRBV29-1 to TRBJ1-1; the match to TRBD1 covers 7 bases. This CDR3 spans 14 amino acids. V was clipped by 1 base and J by 2 bases; unmatched bases: 4. Germline CDR1 is SQVTM and CDR2 is ANQGSEA. CDR3 loop: CSVEVGTVNTEAFF. DNA for the CDR3: TGCAGCGTTGAAGTAGGGACAGTTAACACTGAAGCTTTCTTT.

The chain combines TRBV28 with TRBJ2-2, with 9 bases aligning to TRBD2. The CDR3 runs 16 residues. Trimming at V came to 6 bases and at J to 7 bases, leaving 12 bases not matched to a gene. Germline CDR1 is MDHEN and CDR2 is SYDVKM. CDR3 sequence: CASSPSLAGTGGELFF. The CDR3 coding sequence is TGTGCCAGCAGCCCCTCGCTAGCGGGGACGGGCGGGGAGCTGTTTTTT.

The chain links TRBV6-5 to TRBJ2-2, with unresolved D. CDR3 length: 16 amino acids. V was clipped by 2 bases and J by 3 bases, with 13 bases between them. CDR1 is MNHEY and CDR2 is SVGAGI in the germline V gene. In DNA form, the CDR3 reads TGTGCCAGCAGTTACAAGGCAGTATTGTACACCGGGGAGCTGTTTTTT. It specifies CASSYKAVLYTGELFF.

This chain uses TRBV28 with TRBJ2-7; possible D gene TRBD2, 6 bases. Germline V gene data show CDR1 as MDHEN and CDR2 as SYDVKM. V lost 7 bases and J 9 bases, leaving 34 bases between the germline ends. The CDR3 covers 18 residues. The CDR3 sequence: CASNLRGRDGSAGRWQYF. The CDR3 DNA is TGTGCCAGCAACCTCCGGGGAAGGGACGGGAGCGCCGGGCGTTGGCAGTACTTC.

The genes are TRBV6-5 and TRBJ1-1, with D unclear. Looked up from germline, CDR1 is MNHEY and CDR2 is SVGAGI. This CDR3 is 13 amino acids long. Trimming took off 6 bases at V and 1 base at J, with 9 bases between the two ends. The CDR3 reads CASRPRQNTEAFF. The CDR3, as DNA: TGTGCCAGCAGGCCGAGACAGAACACTGAAGCTTTCTTT.

This chain uses TRBV28 with TRBJ2-1; D ambiguous. Trimming left V 5 bases short and J 7 bases short, with 18 bases between. The V gene's germline CDR1 is MDHEN and CDR2 SYDVKM. CDR3 length: 15 amino acids. The DNA for the CDR3 is TGTGCCAGCAGTGCCTCAAAATATACTGGGAATGAGCAGTTCTTC. It is translated as CASSASKYTGNEQFF.

V is TRBV2 and J is TRBJ2-5; tentatively, D is TRBD1 or TRBD2 (5 bases each). Germline CDR1 and CDR2: SNHLY and FYNNEI. This CDR3 is built from 13 residues. The germline V and J ends were trimmed by 6 bases and 2 bases, with 10 bases remaining between them. DNA for the CDR3: TGTGCCAGCAGGAGGGGTGCACAAGAGACCCAGTACTTC. The encoded protein is CASRRGAQETQYF. Supplemented by reference TRBV2 and TRBJ2-5, the full variable domain reads EPEVTQTPSHQVTQMGQEVILRCVPISNHLYFYWYRQILGQKVEFLVSFYNNEISEKSEIFDDQFSVERPDGSNFTLKIRSTKLEDSAMYFCASRRGAQETQYFGPGTRLLVL.